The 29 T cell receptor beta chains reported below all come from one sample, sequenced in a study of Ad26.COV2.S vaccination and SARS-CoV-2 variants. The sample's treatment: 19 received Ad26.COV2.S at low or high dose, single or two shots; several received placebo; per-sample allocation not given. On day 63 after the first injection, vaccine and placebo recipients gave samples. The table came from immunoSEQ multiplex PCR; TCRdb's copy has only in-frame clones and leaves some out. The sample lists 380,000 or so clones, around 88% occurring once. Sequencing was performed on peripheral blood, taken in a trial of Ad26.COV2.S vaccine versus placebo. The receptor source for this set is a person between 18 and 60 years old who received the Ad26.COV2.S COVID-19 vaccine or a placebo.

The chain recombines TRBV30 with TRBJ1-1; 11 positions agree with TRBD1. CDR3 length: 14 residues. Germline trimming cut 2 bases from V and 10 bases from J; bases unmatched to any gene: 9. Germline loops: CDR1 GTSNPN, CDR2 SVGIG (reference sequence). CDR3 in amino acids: CAWSTTGTGGVAFF. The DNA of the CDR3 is TGTGCCTGGAGTACTACCGGGACAGGGGGGGTAGCTTTCTTT.

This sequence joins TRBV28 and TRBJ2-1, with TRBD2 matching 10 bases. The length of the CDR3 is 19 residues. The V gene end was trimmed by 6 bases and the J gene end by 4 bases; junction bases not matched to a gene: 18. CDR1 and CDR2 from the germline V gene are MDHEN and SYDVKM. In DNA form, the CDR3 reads TGTGCCAGCAGAGATTCGCTAGCGGGAGATTCCGCGTCTTACAATGAGCAGTTCTTC. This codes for CASRDSLAGDSASYNEQFF.

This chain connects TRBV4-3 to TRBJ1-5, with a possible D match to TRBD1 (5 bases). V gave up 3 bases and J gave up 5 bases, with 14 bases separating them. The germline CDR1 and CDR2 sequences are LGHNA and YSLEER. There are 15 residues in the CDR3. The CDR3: CASSQVPQGDQPQHF. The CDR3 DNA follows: TGCGCCAGCAGCCAGGTACCCCAGGGCGATCAGCCCCAGCATTTT.

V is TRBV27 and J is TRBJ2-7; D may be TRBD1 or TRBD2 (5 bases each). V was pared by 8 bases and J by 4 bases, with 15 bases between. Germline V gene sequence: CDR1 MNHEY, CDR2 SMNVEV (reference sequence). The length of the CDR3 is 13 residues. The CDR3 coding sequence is TGTGCCAGCGCGATCGGGACCGGATACGAGCAGTACTTC. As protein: CASAIGTGYEQYF.

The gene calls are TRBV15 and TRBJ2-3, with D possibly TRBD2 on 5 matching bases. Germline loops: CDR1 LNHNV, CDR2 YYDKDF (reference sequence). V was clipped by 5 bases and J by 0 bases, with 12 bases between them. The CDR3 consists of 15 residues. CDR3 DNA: TGTGCCACCAGCCCAGTGGGCGGGAGCACAGATACGCAGTATTTT. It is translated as CATSPVGGSTDTQYF.

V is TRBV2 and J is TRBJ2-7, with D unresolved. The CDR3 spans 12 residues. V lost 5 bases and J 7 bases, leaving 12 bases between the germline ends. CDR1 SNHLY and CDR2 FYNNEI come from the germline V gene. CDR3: CASSSPLLEQYF. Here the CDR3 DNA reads TGTGCCAGCAGTTCCCCCCTGTTGGAGCAGTACTTC. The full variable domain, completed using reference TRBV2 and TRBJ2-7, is EPEVTQTPSHQVTQMGQEVILRCVPISNHLYFYWYRQILGQKVEFLVSFYNNEISEKSEIFDDQFSVERPDGSNFTLKIRSTKLEDSAMYFCASSSPLLEQYFGPGTRLTVT.

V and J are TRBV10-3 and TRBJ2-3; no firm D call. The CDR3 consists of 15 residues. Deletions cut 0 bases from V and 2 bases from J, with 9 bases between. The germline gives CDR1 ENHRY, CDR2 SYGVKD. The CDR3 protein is CAISESSPTTDTQYF. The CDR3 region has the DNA TGTGCCATCAGTGAGTCTTCGCCAACCACAGATACGCAGTATTTT.

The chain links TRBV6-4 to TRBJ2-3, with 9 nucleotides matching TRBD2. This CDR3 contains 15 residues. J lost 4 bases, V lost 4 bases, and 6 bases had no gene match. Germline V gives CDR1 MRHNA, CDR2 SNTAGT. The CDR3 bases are TGTGCCAGCAGTGGGTGGGTAGCGGGAGCAGATACGCAGTATTTT. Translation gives CASSGWVAGADTQYF.

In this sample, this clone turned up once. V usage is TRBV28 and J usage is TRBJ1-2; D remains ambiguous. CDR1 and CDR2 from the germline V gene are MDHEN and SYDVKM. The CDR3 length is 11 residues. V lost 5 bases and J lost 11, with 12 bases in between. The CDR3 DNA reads TGTGCCAGCAGTGGACGGCGGGATTACACCTTC. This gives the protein CASSGRRDYTF.

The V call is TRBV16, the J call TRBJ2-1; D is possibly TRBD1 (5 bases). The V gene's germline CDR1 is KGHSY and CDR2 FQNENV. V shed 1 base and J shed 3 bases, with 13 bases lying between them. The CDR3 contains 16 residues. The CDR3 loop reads CASSQFLSGNYNEQFF. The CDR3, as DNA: TGTGCCAGCAGCCAATTCCTTTCAGGGAACTACAATGAGCAGTTCTTC. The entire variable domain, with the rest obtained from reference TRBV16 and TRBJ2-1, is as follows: GEEVAQTPKHLVRGEGQKAKLYCAPIKGHSYVFWYQQVLKNEFKFLISFQNENVFDETGMPKERFSAKCLPNSPCSLEIQATKLEDSAVYFCASSQFLSGNYNEQFFGPGTRLTVL.

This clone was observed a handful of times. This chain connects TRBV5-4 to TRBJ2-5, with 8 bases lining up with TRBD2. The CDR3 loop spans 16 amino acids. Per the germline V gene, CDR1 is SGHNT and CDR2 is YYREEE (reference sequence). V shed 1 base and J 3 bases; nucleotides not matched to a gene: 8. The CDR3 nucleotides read TGTGCCAGCAGCTTGCGGGGGGGGCGCCCCGAAGAGACCCAGTACTTC. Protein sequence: CASSLRGGRPEETQYF.

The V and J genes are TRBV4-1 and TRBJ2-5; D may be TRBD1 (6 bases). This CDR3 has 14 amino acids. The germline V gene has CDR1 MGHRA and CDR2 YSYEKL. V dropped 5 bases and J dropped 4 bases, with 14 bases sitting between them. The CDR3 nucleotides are TGCGCCAGCAGCTCGGGGACATTGAGAGAGACCCAGTACTTC. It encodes CASSSGTLRETQYF.

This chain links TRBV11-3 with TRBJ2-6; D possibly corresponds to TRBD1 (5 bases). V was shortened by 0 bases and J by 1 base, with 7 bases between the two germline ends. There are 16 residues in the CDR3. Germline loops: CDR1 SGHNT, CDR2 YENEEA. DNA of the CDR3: TGTGCCAGCAGCTTAGATGGGGCGTCTGGGGCCAACGTCCTGACTTTC. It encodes CASSLDGASGANVLTF.

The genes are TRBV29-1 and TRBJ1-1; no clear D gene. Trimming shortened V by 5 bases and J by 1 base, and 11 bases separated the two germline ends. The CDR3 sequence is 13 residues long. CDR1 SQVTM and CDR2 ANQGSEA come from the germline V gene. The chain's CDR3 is CSVSADQNTEAFF. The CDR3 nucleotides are TGCAGCGTTTCTGCGGATCAGAACACTGAAGCTTTCTTT.

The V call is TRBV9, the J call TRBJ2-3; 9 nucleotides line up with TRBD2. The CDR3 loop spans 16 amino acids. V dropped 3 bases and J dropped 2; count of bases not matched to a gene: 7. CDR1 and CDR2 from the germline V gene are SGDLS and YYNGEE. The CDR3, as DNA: TGTGCCAGCAGCGGCGGGACTAGCAGCTTCACAGATACGCAGTATTTT. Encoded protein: CASSGGTSSFTDTQYF.

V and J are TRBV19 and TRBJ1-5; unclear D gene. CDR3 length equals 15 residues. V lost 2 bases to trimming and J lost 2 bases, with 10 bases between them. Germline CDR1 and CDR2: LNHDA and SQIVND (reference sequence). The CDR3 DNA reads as TGTGCCAGTAGTATATCCAGTTCTGGCAATCAGCCCCAGCATTTT. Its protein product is CASSISSSGNQPQHF.

The DNA of the CDR3 is TGCGCCAGCAGCCCGTTCCGGGACAGCTCCTACGAGCAGTACTTC. It yields the protein CASSPFRDSSYEQYF. The genes are TRBV4-3 and TRBJ2-7, with 7 bases matching TRBD1. The CDR3 runs 15 residues. The ends lost 4 bases at V and 0 bases at J; junction bases unmatched: 6. Germline assignment: CDR1 LGHNA and CDR2 YSLEER.

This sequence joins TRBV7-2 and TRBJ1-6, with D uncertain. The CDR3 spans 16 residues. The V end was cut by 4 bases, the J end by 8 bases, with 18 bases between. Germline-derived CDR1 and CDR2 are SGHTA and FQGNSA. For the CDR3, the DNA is TGTGCCAGCAGCTCCCCGAGAGGTGGCAGCCATTCACCCCTCCACTTT. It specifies CASSSPRGGSHSPLHF.

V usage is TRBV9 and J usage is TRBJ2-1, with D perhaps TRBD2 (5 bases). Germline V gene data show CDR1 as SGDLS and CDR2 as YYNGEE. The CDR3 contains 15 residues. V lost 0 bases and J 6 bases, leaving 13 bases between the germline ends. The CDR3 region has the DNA TGTGCCAGCAGCGTAGGGGGAGTACGGACCAATGAGCAGTTCTTC. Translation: CASSVGGVRTNEQFF.

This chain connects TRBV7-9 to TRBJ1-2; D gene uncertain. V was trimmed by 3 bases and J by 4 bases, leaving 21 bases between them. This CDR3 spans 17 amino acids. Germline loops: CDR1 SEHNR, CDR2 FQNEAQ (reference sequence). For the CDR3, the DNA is TGTGCCAGCAGCTTCTCGGGGTACTCACCCCTCCTCTATGGCTACACCTTC. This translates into CASSFSGYSPLLYGYTF.

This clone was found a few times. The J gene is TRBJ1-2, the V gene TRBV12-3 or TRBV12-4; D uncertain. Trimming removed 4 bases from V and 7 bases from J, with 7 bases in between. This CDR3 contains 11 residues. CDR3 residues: CASSSGSGYTF. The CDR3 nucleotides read TGTGCCAGCAGTTCTGGGTCTGGCTACACCTTC.

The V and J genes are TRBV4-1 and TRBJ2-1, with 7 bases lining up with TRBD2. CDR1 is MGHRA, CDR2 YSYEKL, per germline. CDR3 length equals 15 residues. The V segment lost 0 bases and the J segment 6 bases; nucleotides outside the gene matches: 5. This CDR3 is CASSQERENFNEQFF. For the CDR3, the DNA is TGCGCCAGCAGCCAAGAGCGGGAGAATTTCAATGAGCAGTTCTTC.

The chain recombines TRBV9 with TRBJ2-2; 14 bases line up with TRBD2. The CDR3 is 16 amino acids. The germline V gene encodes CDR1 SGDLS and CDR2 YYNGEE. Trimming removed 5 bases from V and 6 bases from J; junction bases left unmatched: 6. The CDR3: CASRGTSGSGAGELFF. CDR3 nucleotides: TGTGCCAGCAGGGGGACTAGCGGGAGTGGAGCCGGGGAGCTGTTTTTT.

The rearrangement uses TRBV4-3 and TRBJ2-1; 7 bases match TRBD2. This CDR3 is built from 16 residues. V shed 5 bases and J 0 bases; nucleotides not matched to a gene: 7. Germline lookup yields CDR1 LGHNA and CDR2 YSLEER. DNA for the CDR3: TGCGCCAGCAGCAAGTCTAGCGGAAGCTCCTACAATGAGCAGTTCTTC. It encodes CASSKSSGSSYNEQFF.

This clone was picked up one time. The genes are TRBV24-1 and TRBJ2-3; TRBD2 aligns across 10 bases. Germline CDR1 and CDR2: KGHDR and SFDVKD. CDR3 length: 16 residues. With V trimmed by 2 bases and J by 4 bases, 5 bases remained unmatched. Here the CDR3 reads CATSDSSSGSPDTQYF. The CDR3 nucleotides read TGTGCCACCAGTGATTCTTCTAGCGGGAGTCCAGATACGCAGTATTTT.

In DNA form, the CDR3 reads TGTGCCAGCAGCTTAGAAGGCTCCCGCGGGAGGGCCTTCGCAGATACGCAGTATTTT. It translates to CASSLEGSRGRAFADTQYF. The chain couples TRBV7-8 to TRBJ2-3, with 9 bases that match TRBD2. Germline V gene data show CDR1 as SGHVS and CDR2 as FQNEAQ. There are 19 residues in the CDR3. Losses at the gene ends were 1 base for V and 4 bases for J; bases not matched to a gene: 15. Using reference TRBV7-8 and TRBJ2-3 for the parts outside the CDR3, the full variable domain is GAGVSQSPRYKVAKRGQDVALRCDPISGHVSLFWYQQALGQGPEFLTYFQNEAQLDKSGLPSDRFFAERPEGSVSTLKIQRTQQEDSAVYLCASSLEGSRGRAFADTQYFGPGTRLTVL.

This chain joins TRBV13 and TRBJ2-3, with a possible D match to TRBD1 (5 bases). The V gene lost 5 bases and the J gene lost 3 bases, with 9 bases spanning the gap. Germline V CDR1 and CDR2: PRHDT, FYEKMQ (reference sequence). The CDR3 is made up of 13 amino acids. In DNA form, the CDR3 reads TGTGCCAGCAGCGAACAGGCGACAGATACGCAGTATTTT. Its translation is CASSEQATDTQYF. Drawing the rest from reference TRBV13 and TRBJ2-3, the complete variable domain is AAGVIQSPRHLIKEKRETATLKCYPIPRHDTVYWYQQGPGQDPQFLISFYEKMQSDKGSIPDRFSAQQFSDYHSELNMSSLELGDSALYFCASSEQATDTQYFGPGTRLTVL.

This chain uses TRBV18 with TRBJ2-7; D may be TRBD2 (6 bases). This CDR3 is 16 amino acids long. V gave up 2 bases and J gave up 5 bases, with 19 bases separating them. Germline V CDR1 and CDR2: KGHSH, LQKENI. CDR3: CASSPSPTEGINEQYF. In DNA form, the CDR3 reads TGTGCCAGCTCACCATCCCCCACGGAGGGAATTAACGAGCAGTACTTC.

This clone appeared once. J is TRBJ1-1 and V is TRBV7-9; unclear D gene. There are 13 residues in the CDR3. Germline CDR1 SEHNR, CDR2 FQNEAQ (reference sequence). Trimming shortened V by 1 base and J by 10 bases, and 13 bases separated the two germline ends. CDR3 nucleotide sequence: TGTGCCAGCAGCTTAGTGGCCTCCCGGGGAGCTTTCTTT. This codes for CASSLVASRGAFF. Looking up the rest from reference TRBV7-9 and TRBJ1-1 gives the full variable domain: DTGVSQNPRHKITKRGQNVTFRCDPISEHNRLYWYRQTLGQGPEFLTYFQNEAQLEKSRLLSDRFSAERPKGSFSTLEIQRTEQGDSAMYLCASSLVASRGAFFGQGTRLTVV.